This T cell receptor beta chain was profiled in a study of neoadjuvant anti-PD-1 for oral cavity cancer. Study-level results: Non-responders to neoadjuvant nivolumab had significantly more clonal PBMC T cells than responders. Only a few patients per response group were TCR-analyzed; validation needed.

About this clone itself: As yet, its antigen is unknown.

Patients had newly diagnosed, untreated stage II-IVA oral cavity squamous cell carcinoma. Analysis of PBMCs was direct, with no culture step. Here immunoSEQ multiplex PCR was the method, and the copy in TCRdb shows in-frame clones only, minus some. The table records about 16,000 clones, around two thirds of them present only once. Trimming left V 4 bases short and J 11 bases short, with 15 bases between. This CDR3 is built from 12 residues. Germline V CDR1 and CDR2: SNHLY, FYNNEI. The rearrangement uses TRBV2 and TRBJ2-7; perhaps TRBD1 as D (5 bases). The sequence was obtained from a person aged 35-80 years with oral cavity squamous cell carcinoma. The material was PBMCs, obtained before nivolumab (anti-PD-1) treatment. The CDR3 DNA is TGTGCCAGCAGTGCGCAGGGTAGACTTGAGTACTTC. Amino acid sequence: CASSAQGRLEYF. The whole variable domain, filled in from reference TRBV2 and TRBJ2-7, reads EPEVTQTPSHQVTQMGQEVILRCVPISNHLYFYWYRQILGQKVEFLVSFYNNEISEKSEIFDDQFSVERPDGSNFTLKIRSTKLEDSAMYFCASSAQGRLEYFGPGTRLTVT.